This entry is about one TCR beta chain. The sample originates from a study of blood T cell repertoires in COVID-19. On the study more broadly: There were acute and convalescent COVID-19 samples, and they came from the United States, Italy and Spain. In each case, the material was cDNA or gDNA derived from T cells, B-cell-depleted T cells, or PBMCs.

Study processing details: How many nucleated cells were present was estimated from reference gene primer amplification. Sequenced by immunoSEQ multiplex PCR; TCRdb stores in-frame clones only, minus some. V, J and clone size reflect that table, while D and trimming were determined from the DNA. The table lists about 26,000 clones, 70% to 90% of them singletons, with around 26% in the top ten. V lost 3 bases and J 7 bases, leaving 9 bases between the germline ends. The V gene's germline CDR1 is MNHEY and CDR2 SMNVEV (reference sequence). The CDR3 consists of 13 residues. During active infection, Seattle patients enrolled and were then monitored through disease.

The TCR originated in a woman of 80 years or more with COVID-19, enrolled during active disease. Sequenced: peripheral blood. This rearrangement joins TRBV27 to TRBJ2-2; tentative D call: TRBD1 (6 bases). As DNA, the CDR3 is TGTGCCAGCAGTTTTCAGGGGAGCGGGGAGCTGTTTTTT. It is translated as CASSFQGSGELFF.